The present TCR beta chain was sequenced within a study of blood T cell repertoires in COVID-19 (TCRdb year 2020). Study-wide context: The collaborator samples originated in the United States, Italy and Spain and spanned the acute and convalescent phases of COVID-19. The material from the prospective study consisted of cDNA or gDNA derived from T cells, B-cell-depleted T cells, or PBMCs. Subjects who had been exposed to COVID-19, were actively infected with it, or had recovered from it provided the deeply sampled blood TCRbeta repertoires that made up the dataset. The repertoires were made available in a free public database intended to serve as a resource for research on the immune response to SARS-CoV-2. Samples came from the ongoing ImmuneRACE study (first 160 participants) plus 1,254 subjects from 6 global collaborators. A de-identified subject ID, COVID-19 status, age in years and sex were almost always included in the sample metadata. Where HLA class I and class II types were available, the types were taken from metadata supplied by the sample provider, not from assay-based typing. Beyond this particular receptor, the publication reports: The amount of clinical and demographic metadata varied by source and participant and was provided uncurated.

TCRbeta CDR3 regions were amplified from genomic DNA using the immunoSEQ Assay, a bias-controlled multiplex PCR. The published analysis was carried out like this. Nucleated cell counts per sample were estimated from amplification of reference gene primers within the assay. To quantify the absolute abundance of each unique TCRbeta CDR3 rearrangement, sequence reads were collapsed and filtered. For each sample, productive Simpson clonality was calculated by taking the square root of Simpson's diversity index across productive rearrangements. The immuneACCESS repertoire file appears here via TCRdb, limited to in-frame rearrangements. These files lack a portion of the clones; in checked studies, under half of the deficit traces to unresolved V genes, and the cause of the others is not known. The DNA gave D and trimming, while V, J and clone size come from that table. In all, the sample holds some 200,000 clones, and around 84% of those were seen once. The ten top clones hold more than 14% of the sample.

The V and J ends are trimmed by 2 bases and 5 bases, leaving 9 bases between them. The CDR3, cysteine through phenylalanine, is 13 amino acids long. Only the CDR3 DNA stays, 39 bases, in frame from base 1. CDR1 and CDR2 were assigned from the germline V gene as MNHEY and SVGAGI. Remarks on this clone: What antigen it recognizes has not been identified. Base qualities are missing; no much larger clone stands one base away.

One collaborating source in Seattle enrolled patients during active infection and followed them longitudinally through the course of disease. Collaborating institutions collected whole blood in K2EDTA tubes following their own protocols. For TCRbeta analysis, collaborator samples were shipped as frozen whole blood, as isolated PBMCs, or as DNA extracted from either sample type. This chain is built from TRBV6-5 and TRBJ1-1; no D segment can be confidently identified. The origin of this receptor is a woman aged 70 to 79 with COVID-19, enrolled during active disease. The sequencing input was peripheral blood. The DNA sequence is TGTGCCAGCAGTTACGGTAGCAAGACTGAAGCTTTCTTT. It translates to CASSYGSKTEAFF.